The sequence of this T cell receptor beta chain was determined in a study of T cells after yellow fever vaccination. Study results and caveats: The secondary response peaked faster, at day 5 versus 15, but was weaker. Contamination by abundant bulk-population clonotypes could be present in FACS-sorted repertoires. Among all clonotypes, a small share was observed in both CD4 and CD8 compartments. Boosting was followed by the reappearance of most primary-vaccination clones (just under 98% CD4, around 91% CD8).

TCRdb re-called the 5' RACE reads with MiXCR, one entry per CDR3 protein. The table shows 250,000 to 400,000 distinct CDR3 sequences, with 3.5% to 4.5% occurring only once. Trimming took off 5 bases at V and 4 bases at J, with 11 bases between the two ends. CDR1 MGHRA and CDR2 YSYEKL come from the germline V gene. The CDR3 has 14 residues. Remarks on this clonotype: Its specificity is not known.

The sequence derives from a man in his late teens or twenties who received the YFV17D yellow fever vaccine. Material: PBMCs, obtained 15 days after the yellow fever booster vaccination. The genes are TRBV4-1 and TRBJ1-4; TRBD1 is a possible D gene (6 bases). CDR3 amino acids: CASSWRTVNEKLFF. The DNA of the CDR3 is TGCGCCAGCAGCTGGCGGACAGTTAATGAAAAACTGTTTTTT.